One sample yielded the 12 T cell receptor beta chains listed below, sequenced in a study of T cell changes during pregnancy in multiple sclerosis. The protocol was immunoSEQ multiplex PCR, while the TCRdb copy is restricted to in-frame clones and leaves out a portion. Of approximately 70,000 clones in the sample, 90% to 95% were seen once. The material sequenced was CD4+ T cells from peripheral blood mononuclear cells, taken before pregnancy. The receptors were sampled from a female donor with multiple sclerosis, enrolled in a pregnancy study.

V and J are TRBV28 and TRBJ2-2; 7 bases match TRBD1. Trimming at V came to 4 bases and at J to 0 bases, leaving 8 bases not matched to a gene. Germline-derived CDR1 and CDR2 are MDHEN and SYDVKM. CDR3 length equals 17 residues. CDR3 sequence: CASSSPGQPANTGELFF. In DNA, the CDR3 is TGTGCCAGCAGTTCCCCGGGACAGCCCGCGAACACCGGGGAGCTGTTTTTT.

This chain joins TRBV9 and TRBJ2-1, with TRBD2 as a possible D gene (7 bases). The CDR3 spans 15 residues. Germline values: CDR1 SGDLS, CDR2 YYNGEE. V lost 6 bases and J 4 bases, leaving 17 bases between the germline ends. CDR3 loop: CASNPVGGGYNEQFF. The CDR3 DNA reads TGTGCCAGCAACCCTGTAGGGGGGGGGTACAATGAGCAGTTCTTC.

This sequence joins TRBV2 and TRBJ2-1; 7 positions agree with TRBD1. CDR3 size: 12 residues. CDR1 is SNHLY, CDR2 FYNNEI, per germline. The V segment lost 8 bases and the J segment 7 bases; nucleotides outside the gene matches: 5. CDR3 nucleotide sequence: TGTGCCAGCCAGTCAGGGGGAAATGAGCAGTTCTTC. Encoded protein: CASQSGGNEQFF.

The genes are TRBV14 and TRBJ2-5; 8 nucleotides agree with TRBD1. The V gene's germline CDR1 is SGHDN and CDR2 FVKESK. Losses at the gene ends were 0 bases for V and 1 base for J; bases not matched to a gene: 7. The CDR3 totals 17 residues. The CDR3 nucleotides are TGTGCCAGCAGCCAAGAAAACTACAGGGGGTTCCAAGAGACCCAGTACTTC. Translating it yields CASSQENYRGFQETQYF.

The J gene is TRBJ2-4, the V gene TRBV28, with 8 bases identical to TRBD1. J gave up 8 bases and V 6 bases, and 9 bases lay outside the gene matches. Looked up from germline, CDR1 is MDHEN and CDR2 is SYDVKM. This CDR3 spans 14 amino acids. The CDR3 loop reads CASSLPGTGDIQYF. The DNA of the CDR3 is TGTGCCAGCAGCTTGCCCGGGACAGGAGACATTCAGTACTTC.

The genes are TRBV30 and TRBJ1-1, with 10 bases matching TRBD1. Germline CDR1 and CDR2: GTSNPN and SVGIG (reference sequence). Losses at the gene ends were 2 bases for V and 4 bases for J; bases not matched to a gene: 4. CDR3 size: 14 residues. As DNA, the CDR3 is TGTGCCTGGAGTAAGGGACAGGGGATCACTGAAGCTTTCTTT. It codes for CAWSKGQGITEAFF. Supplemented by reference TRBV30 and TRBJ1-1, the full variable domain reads SQTIHQWPATLVQPVGSPLSLECTVEGTSNPNLYWYRQAAGRGLQLLFYSVGIGQISSEVPQNLSASRPQDRQFILSSKKLLLSDSGFYLCAWSKGQGITEAFFGQGTRLTVV.

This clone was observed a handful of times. The chain's CDR3 is CASITSGGSYEQYF. CDR3 coding DNA: TGTGCCAGCATCACTAGCGGGGGCTCCTACGAGCAGTACTTC. This rearrangement joins TRBV2 to TRBJ2-7; 11 bases match TRBD2. The V gene end was trimmed by 7 bases and the J gene end by 0 bases; junction bases not matched to a gene: 2. CDR3 size: 14 residues. Germline V gene sequence: CDR1 SNHLY, CDR2 FYNNEI.

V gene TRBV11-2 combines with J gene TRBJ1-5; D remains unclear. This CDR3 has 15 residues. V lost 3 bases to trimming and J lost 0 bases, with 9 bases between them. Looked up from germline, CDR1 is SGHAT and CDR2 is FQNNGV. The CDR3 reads CASSFPLDSNQPQHF. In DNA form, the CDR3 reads TGTGCCAGCAGCTTTCCACTTGATAGCAATCAGCCCCAGCATTTT.

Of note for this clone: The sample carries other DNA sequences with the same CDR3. The CDR3 sequence: CASSHAGTTQDYGYTF. DNA of the CDR3: TGTGCCAGCAGCCATGCCGGGACAACTCAAGACTATGGCTACACCTTC. The rearrangement joins TRBV28 to TRBJ1-2, with D perhaps matching TRBD1 (6 bases). V was trimmed by 6 bases and J by 3 bases, leaving 20 bases between them. This CDR3 has 16 amino acids. The germline CDR1 and CDR2 sequences are MDHEN and SYDVKM.

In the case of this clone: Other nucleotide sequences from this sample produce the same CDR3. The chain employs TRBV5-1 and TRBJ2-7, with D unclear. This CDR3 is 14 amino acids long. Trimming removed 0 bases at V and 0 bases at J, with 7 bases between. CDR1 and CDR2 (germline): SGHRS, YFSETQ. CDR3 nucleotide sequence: TGCGCCAGCAGCTTGGTTCCAGGCTCCTACGAGCAGTACTTC. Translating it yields CASSLVPGSYEQYF.

The CDR3 nucleotides are TGTGCCAGTAGTATGGACAGATTTAATGAAAAACTGTTTTTT. Translating it yields CASSMDRFNEKLFF. The chain recombines TRBV19 with TRBJ1-4; tentative D call: TRBD1 (6 bases). Germline V gene lookup returns CDR1 LNHDA and CDR2 SQIVND (reference sequence). The CDR3 runs 14 residues. V lost 3 bases, J lost 4 bases, and 9 bases lay in between.

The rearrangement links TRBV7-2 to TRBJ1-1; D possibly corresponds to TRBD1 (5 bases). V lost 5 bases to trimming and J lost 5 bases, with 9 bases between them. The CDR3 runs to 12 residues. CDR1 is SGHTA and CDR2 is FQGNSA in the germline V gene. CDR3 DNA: TGTGCCAGCAGCCACCCAGGGACTGAAGCTTTCTTT. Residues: CASSHPGTEAFF.